This T cell receptor beta chain was profiled in a study of beta chain features in type 1 diabetes. Study in general: No age, gender or cell yield differences were seen between patients and healthy donors. Across every sample, around 98 million sorted cells were examined in total.

Expressed TCRB transcripts got sequenced, as all isolated RNA was reverse transcribed. The data were produced by immunoSEQ multiplex PCR, yet TCRdb's version contains in-frame clones alone and is incomplete. The repertoire includes around 310,000 clones, around 10% of them detected once, and more than 0.015% sits in the top ten. This CDR3 comprises 13 residues. Trimming removed 5 bases at V and 1 base at J, with 8 bases between. Germline V gives CDR1 MNHNY, CDR2 SVGAGI (reference sequence). The authors sorted CD4+ naive, central memory, regulatory and stem cell-like memory cells via CD45RO/CCR7/CD25/CD127/CD95/CD27. Purity exceeded 98% in all sorted populations.

The V call is TRBV6-6, the J call TRBJ1-2; tentative D call: TRBD1 (5 bases). The source of this sequence is a woman in her twenties or thirties in good health. The sequenced sample was naive CD4+ T cells from blood. As DNA, the CDR3 is TGTGCCAGCAGTCCGGACAATAACTATGGCTACACCTTC. Translating gives CASSPDNNYGYTF.